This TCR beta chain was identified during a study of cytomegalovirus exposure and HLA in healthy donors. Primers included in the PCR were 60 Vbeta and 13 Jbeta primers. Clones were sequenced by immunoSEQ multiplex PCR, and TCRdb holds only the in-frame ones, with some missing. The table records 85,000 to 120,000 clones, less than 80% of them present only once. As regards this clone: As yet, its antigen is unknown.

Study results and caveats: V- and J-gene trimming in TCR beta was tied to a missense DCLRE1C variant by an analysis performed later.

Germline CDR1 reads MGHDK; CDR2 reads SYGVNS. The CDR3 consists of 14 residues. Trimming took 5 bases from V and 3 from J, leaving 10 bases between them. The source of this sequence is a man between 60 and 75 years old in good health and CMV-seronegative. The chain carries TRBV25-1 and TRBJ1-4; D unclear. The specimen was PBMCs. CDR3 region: CASSLRGANEKLFF. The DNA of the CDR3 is TGTGCCAGCAGTCTCCGGGGAGCTAATGAAAAACTGTTTTTT. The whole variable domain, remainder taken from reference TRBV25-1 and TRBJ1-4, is EADIYQTPRYLVIGTGKKITLECSQTMGHDKMYWYQQDPGMELHLIHYSYGVNSTEKGDLSSESTVSRIRTEHFPLTLESARPSHTSQYLCASSLRGANEKLFFGSGTQLSVL.